The next 29 T cell receptor beta chains were all read from a single sample in a study of blood T cell repertoires in COVID-19. Generated by immunoSEQ multiplex PCR, the TCRdb table keeps only in-frame clones and is missing some. The data show 90,000 to 120,000 clones, about 89% seen once. Sequences were obtained from peripheral blood. These receptors all stem from a man in his forties with active or convalescent COVID-19.

The J gene is TRBJ2-5, the V gene TRBV28, with 13 bases fitting TRBD2. The length of the CDR3 is 17 residues. After removal of 6 bases from V and 4 bases from J, the junction contained 11 bases not matched to a gene. Germline assignment: CDR1 MDHEN and CDR2 SYDVKM. DNA of the CDR3: TGTGCCAGCAGCCGGGGACTAGCGGGGCCGGGCCCAGAGACCCAGTACTTC. Translation gives CASSRGLAGPGPETQYF.

The chain employs TRBV18 and TRBJ1-1; D is unclear. Germline V CDR1 and CDR2: KGHSH, LQKENI. The V gene lost 6 bases and the J gene lost 1 base, with 9 bases spanning the gap. The CDR3 sequence is 13 residues long. As DNA, the CDR3 is TGTGCCAGCTCCTTAGAGGAGAACACTGAAGCTTTCTTT. This sequence encodes CASSLEENTEAFF. The whole variable domain, remainder taken from reference TRBV18 and TRBJ1-1, is NAGVMQNPRHLVRRRGQEARLRCSPMKGHSHVYWYRQLPEEGLKFMVYLQKENIIDESGMPKERFSAEFPKEGPSILRIQQVVRGDSAAYFCASSLEENTEAFFGQGTRLTVV.

The V and J genes are TRBV28 and TRBJ1-2, with no clear D. This CDR3 is 13 amino acids long. The germline CDR1 and CDR2 sequences are MDHEN and SYDVKM. V dropped 7 bases and J dropped 8 bases, with 17 bases sitting between them. The CDR3 DNA follows: TGTGCCAGCAAAGCCTTAGCCCGTTCGGGCTACACCTTC. Its translation: CASKALARSGYTF.

This chain connects TRBV2 to TRBJ1-5; D is unclear. V gave up 0 bases and J gave up 5 bases, with 8 bases separating them. From germline, CDR1 is SNHLY and CDR2 FYNNEI. The CDR3 sequence is 14 residues long. Written as DNA, the CDR3 is TGTGCCAGCAGTGAAGCGCGTGAGTATCAGCCCCAGCATTTT. It specifies CASSEAREYQPQHF.

The rearrangement joins TRBV28 to TRBJ1-4; 12 bases align to TRBD1. The junction had 12 bases not matched to a gene; V was cut back by 5 bases and J by 8 bases. In germline, CDR1 is MDHEN, CDR2 SYDVKM. The CDR3 consists of 17 residues. The CDR3 sequence: CASSPSPGQGAGEKLFF. The CDR3 nucleotides read TGTGCCAGCAGTCCATCACCGGGACAGGGGGCCGGAGAAAAACTGTTTTTT. The entire variable domain, with the rest obtained from reference TRBV28 and TRBJ1-4, is as follows: DVKVTQSSRYLVKRTGEKVFLECVQDMDHENMFWYRQDPGLGLRLIYFSYDVKMKEKGDIPEGYSVSREKKERFSLILESASTNQTSMYLCASSPSPGQGAGEKLFFGSGTQLSVL.

This rearrangement joins TRBV28 to TRBJ1-5; D not certain. CDR1 and CDR2 (germline): MDHEN, SYDVKM. The germline V and J ends were trimmed by 10 bases and 2 bases, with 12 bases remaining between them. This CDR3 is 13 amino acids long. The DNA for the CDR3 is TGTGCCACCATGGGAGTCGGCAATCAGCCCCAGCATTTT. This translates into CATMGVGNQPQHF.

The chain has TRBV5-1 and TRBJ1-6; 7 positions agree with TRBD1. After removal of 4 bases from V and 7 bases from J, the junction contained 8 bases not matched to a gene. Per the germline V gene, CDR1 is SGHRS and CDR2 is YFSETQ. The CDR3 extends over 15 amino acids. CDR3 sequence reads: CASSVTTGDNSPLHF. DNA for the CDR3: TGCGCCAGCAGCGTAACTACAGGGGACAATTCACCCCTCCACTTT.

This chain joins TRBV18 and TRBJ2-7; 8 nucleotides match TRBD1. The germline CDR1 and CDR2 sequences are KGHSH and LQKENI. The CDR3 covers 15 residues. V lost 0 bases and J lost 6; bases outside the gene matches: 7. CDR3 DNA: TGTGCCAGCTCACCACCTCTTGCGACAGGGGTCGAGCAGTACTTC. Amino acid sequence: CASSPPLATGVEQYF.

This clone has just a few counts. V and J are TRBV18 and TRBJ1-4; weak D call: TRBD1 (5 bases). The CDR3 covers 15 residues. From germline, CDR1 is KGHSH and CDR2 LQKENI. V lost 3 bases, J lost 7 bases, and 15 bases lay in between. CDR3 in DNA: TGTGCCAGCTCACCGGGGCCGGGGGGAAGTGAAAAACTGTTTTTT. Its protein is CASSPGPGGSEKLFF.

This sequence joins TRBV5-5 and TRBJ1-3; no reliable D call. The germline V gene encodes CDR1 SGHKS and CDR2 YYEKEE (reference sequence). V gave up 9 bases and J gave up 0 bases, with 10 bases separating them. The CDR3 is 13 amino acids. CDR3 nucleotide sequence: TGTGCCACCGCACCCGGCTCTGGAAACACCATATATTTT. It is translated as CATAPGSGNTIYF. Supplemented by reference TRBV5-5 and TRBJ1-3, the full variable domain reads DAGVTQSPTHLIKTRGQQVTLRCSPISGHKSVSWYQQVLGQGPQFIFQYYEKEERGRGNFPDRFSARQFPNYSSELNVNALLLGDSALYLCATAPGSGNTIYFGEGSWLTVV.

A single count supports this clone. This sequence joins TRBV7-9 and TRBJ1-5, with unresolved D. Germline V CDR1 and CDR2: SEHNR, FQNEAQ (reference sequence). V lost 3 bases and J 3 bases, leaving 9 bases between the germline ends. The CDR3 spans 14 residues. The CDR3 is CASSLVQNNQPQHF. In DNA, the CDR3 is TGTGCCAGCAGCTTGGTACAGAACAATCAGCCCCAGCATTTT. Full variable domain (outside the CDR3, taken from reference TRBV7-9 and TRBJ1-5): DTGVSQNPRHKITKRGQNVTFRCDPISEHNRLYWYRQTLGQGPEFLTYFQNEAQLEKSRLLSDRFSAERPKGSFSTLEIQRTEQGDSAMYLCASSLVQNNQPQHFGDGTRLSIL.

This clone was seen just once. This rearrangement joins TRBV28 to TRBJ2-7, with no clear D. This CDR3 has 13 amino acids. The V end was cut by 3 bases, the J end by 3 bases, with 9 bases between. The germline V gene encodes CDR1 MDHEN and CDR2 SYDVKM. CDR3 coding DNA: TGTGCCAGCAGTTTGCGGCAGCTCTACGAGCAGTACTTC. It specifies CASSLRQLYEQYF.

This clone was seen once. The chain joins TRBV6-2 or TRBV6-3 to TRBJ1-2, with 11 bases aligning to TRBD1. CDR3 size: 13 residues. Germline V gene lookup returns CDR1 MNHEY and CDR2 SVGEGT. Losses at the gene ends were 4 bases for V and 6 bases for J; bases not matched to a gene: 1. CDR3 residues: CASSWTGGDGYTF. The CDR3 region has the DNA TGTGCCAGCAGTTGGACAGGGGGCGATGGCTACACCTTC.

The V call is TRBV9, the J call TRBJ2-7, with 7 bases identical to TRBD2. The CDR3 consists of 15 residues. CDR1 is SGDLS, CDR2 YYNGEE, per germline. After removal of 4 bases from V and 4 bases from J, the junction contained 11 bases not matched to a gene. The CDR3 DNA follows: TGTGCCAGCAGCCCTACGGGGGACTACGGGTACGAGCAGTACTTC. Its protein product is CASSPTGDYGYEQYF.

This chain links TRBV21-1 with TRBJ1-5; TRBD1 is the table's D call and was not checked against the DNA. TRBV21-1 is a listed pseudogene. The CDR3 extends over 17 amino acids. CDR3 residues: CASIWGTWDRVNQPQHF. The DNA for the CDR3 is TGTGCCAGCATTTGGGGAACCTGGGACAGGGTAAATCAGCCCCAGCATTTT.

This rearrangement joins TRBV7-9 to TRBJ1-6; TRBD1 is a possible D gene (5 bases). Germline V CDR1 and CDR2: SEHNR, FQNEAQ (reference sequence). CDR3 size: 15 residues. V gave up 5 bases and J gave up 9 bases, with 17 bases separating them. The CDR3 protein is CASSQSVEGLSPLHF. The CDR3 DNA sequence: TGTGCCAGCAGCCAAAGCGTGGAGGGGCTTTCACCCCTCCACTTT.

This clone was observed a single time. V gene TRBV6-2 or TRBV6-3 combines with J gene TRBJ2-1, with 7 bases lining up with TRBD2. Trimming at V came to 0 bases and at J to 3 bases, leaving 8 bases not matched to a gene. Germline V gives CDR1 MNHEY, CDR2 SVGEGT. CDR3 length: 17 residues. The CDR3 region is CASSYSPPSGVYNEQFF. In nucleotides, the CDR3 is TGTGCCAGCAGTTACTCCCCCCCTAGCGGAGTCTACAATGAGCAGTTCTTC.

The chain is built from TRBV5-1 and TRBJ2-2; D is perhaps TRBD2 (7 bases). The CDR3 is made up of 16 amino acids. CDR1 and CDR2 from the germline V gene are SGHRS and YFSETQ. Trimming removed 0 bases from V and 5 bases from J, with 14 bases in between. The CDR3 coding sequence is TGCGCCAGCAGCTTGGGACAGGCGGGAGTTACCGGGGAGCTGTTTTTT. Its translation is CASSLGQAGVTGELFF.

The rearrangement joins TRBV5-4 to TRBJ2-5; possibly TRBD1 for D (6 bases). The CDR3 length is 16 residues. V lost 4 bases to trimming and J lost 5 bases, with 21 bases between them. Germline V gives CDR1 SGHNT, CDR2 YYREEE (reference sequence). CDR3 amino acids: CASSDLITGKGETQYF. DNA of the CDR3: TGTGCCAGCAGCGATTTAATCACAGGGAAGGGGGAGACCCAGTACTTC.

The chain has TRBV5-4 and TRBJ2-4; 11 bases are a match to TRBD1. The CDR3 runs to 16 residues. Germline-derived CDR1 and CDR2 are SGHNT and YYREEE (reference sequence). The ends lost 3 bases at V and 13 bases at J; junction bases unmatched: 15. The CDR3 bases are TGTGCCAGCAGCTCCTCGTCGGGACAGGGGGTAGGCATGCAGTACTTC. Translation gives CASSSSSGQGVGMQYF.

The rearrangement links TRBV10-1 to TRBJ1-1; D is undetermined. V shed 5 bases and J shed 2 bases, with 9 bases lying between them. Looked up from germline, CDR1 is WNHNN and CDR2 is SYGVQD (reference sequence). The CDR3 is 13 amino acids. The CDR3 sequence is CASSPLGNTEAFF. In DNA form, the CDR3 reads TGCGCCAGCAGTCCCTTGGGCAACACTGAAGCTTTCTTT.

This sequence joins TRBV30 and TRBJ1-2; D uncertain. V was cut by 5 bases and J by 3 bases, with 13 bases left in between. Germline CDR1 reads GTSNPN; CDR2 reads SVGIG (reference sequence). The CDR3 contains 13 residues. The CDR3 loop is CAWGRFMDYGYTF. As DNA, the CDR3 is TGTGCCTGGGGGCGGTTTATGGACTATGGCTACACCTTC.

The chain employs TRBV25-1 and TRBJ2-5; TRBD1 might be the D (6 bases). The CDR3 runs to 12 residues. Trimming took off 7 bases at V and 6 bases at J, with 12 bases between the two ends. Germline CDR1 is MGHDK and CDR2 is SYGVNS. Here the CDR3 reads CASNEGGKTQYF. CDR3 nucleotides: TGTGCCAGCAACGAAGGGGGAAAGACCCAGTACTTC.

The chain couples TRBV19 to TRBJ1-2; D gene uncertain. V lost 9 bases and J lost 4, with 18 bases in between. Germline assignment: CDR1 LNHDA and CDR2 SQIVND (reference sequence). The CDR3 is made up of 14 amino acids. The CDR3: CASRGLSFSYGYTF. The CDR3 DNA reads TGTGCCAGCCGCGGACTCTCCTTCTCCTATGGCTACACCTTC.

The chain carries TRBV6-5 and TRBJ1-5, with D tentatively TRBD1 (6 bases). The CDR3 loop spans 15 amino acids. Germline V CDR1 and CDR2: MNHEY, SVGAGI. Trimming removed 5 bases at V and 6 bases at J, with 17 bases between. The CDR3 nucleotides are TGTGCCAGCAGTCCCACGGGGGGCGCGTTTCAGCCCCAGCATTTT. It is translated as CASSPTGGAFQPQHF.

The chain employs TRBV7-3 and TRBJ2-7; D possibly corresponds to TRBD1 (6 bases). From germline, CDR1 is SGHTA and CDR2 FQGTGA. V gave up 3 bases and J gave up 3 bases, with 15 bases separating them. The length of the CDR3 is 15 residues. The CDR3 nucleotides are TGTGCCAGCAGCTTGGCCGGACAGAGGTTCTACGAGCAGTACTTC. Translation gives CASSLAGQRFYEQYF.

This clone is termed medium-sized. This chain connects TRBV7-9 to TRBJ2-1; TRBD1 matches 8 bases. This CDR3 is 14 amino acids long. Germline CDR1 is SEHNR and CDR2 is FQNEAQ (reference sequence). V trimming: 6 bases; J trimming: 2 bases; junction bases outside the gene matches: 3. Here the CDR3 DNA reads TGTGCCAGCAGTCTACAGGGGGCCTACAATGAGCAGTTCTTC. It is translated as CASSLQGAYNEQFF.

The V and J genes are TRBV7-2 and TRBJ1-2; 7 bases agree with TRBD1. V lost 1 base to trimming and J lost 3 bases; unmatched junction nucleotides: 11. Germline values: CDR1 SGHTA, CDR2 FQGNSA. This CDR3 contains 17 residues. CDR3 loop: CASSLVARGLMDYGYTF. CDR3 in DNA: TGTGCCAGCAGCTTAGTGGCCAGGGGGTTGATGGACTATGGCTACACCTTC.

The genes are TRBV5-6 and TRBJ1-1; D is possibly TRBD1 (5 bases). The CDR3 runs 12 residues. The germline V and J ends were trimmed by 1 base and 10 bases, with 11 bases remaining between them. Germline assignment: CDR1 SGHDT and CDR2 YYEEEE. In DNA, the CDR3 is TGTGCCAGCAGCTTGTGGGGGGATAGAGCTTTCTTT. Its translation: CASSLWGDRAFF.